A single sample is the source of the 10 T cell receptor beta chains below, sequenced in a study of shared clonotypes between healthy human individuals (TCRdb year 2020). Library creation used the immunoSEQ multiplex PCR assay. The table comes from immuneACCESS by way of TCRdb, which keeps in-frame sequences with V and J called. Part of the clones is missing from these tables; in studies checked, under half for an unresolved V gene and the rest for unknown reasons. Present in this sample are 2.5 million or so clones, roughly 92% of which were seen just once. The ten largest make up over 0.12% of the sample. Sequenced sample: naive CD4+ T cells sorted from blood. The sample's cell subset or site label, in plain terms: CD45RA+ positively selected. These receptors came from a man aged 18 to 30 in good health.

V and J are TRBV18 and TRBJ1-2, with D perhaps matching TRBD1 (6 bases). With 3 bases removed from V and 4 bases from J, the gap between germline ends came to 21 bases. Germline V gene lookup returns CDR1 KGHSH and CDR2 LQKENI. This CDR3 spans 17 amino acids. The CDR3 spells CASSPAGGRGSAYGYTF. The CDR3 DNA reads TGTGCCAGCTCACCCGCCGGGGGGCGCGGGTCGGCCTATGGCTACACCTTC. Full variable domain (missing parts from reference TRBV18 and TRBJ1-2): NAGVMQNPRHLVRRRGQEARLRCSPMKGHSHVYWYRQLPEEGLKFMVYLQKENIIDESGMPKERFSAEFPKEGPSILRIQQVVRGDSAAYFCASSPAGGRGSAYGYTFGSGTRLTVV.

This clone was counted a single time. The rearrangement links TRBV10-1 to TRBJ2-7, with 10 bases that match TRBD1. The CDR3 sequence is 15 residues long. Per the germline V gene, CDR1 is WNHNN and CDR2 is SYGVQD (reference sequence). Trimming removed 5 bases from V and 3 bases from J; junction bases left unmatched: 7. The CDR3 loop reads CASSPGQGSFYEQYF. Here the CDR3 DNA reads TGCGCCAGCAGTCCGGGACAGGGGAGCTTCTACGAGCAGTACTTC.

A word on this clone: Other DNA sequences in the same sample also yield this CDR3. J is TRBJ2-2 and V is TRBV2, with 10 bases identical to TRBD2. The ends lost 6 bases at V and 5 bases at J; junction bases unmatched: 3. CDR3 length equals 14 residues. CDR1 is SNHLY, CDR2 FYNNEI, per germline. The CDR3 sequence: CASRIAGGTGELFF. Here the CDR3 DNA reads TGTGCCAGCAGGATAGCGGGGGGTACCGGGGAGCTGTTTTTT.

This CDR3 reads CASSEYRRNQPQHF. CDR3 nucleotides: TGTGCCAGCAGTGAATATAGGCGCAATCAGCCCCAGCATTTT. The genes are TRBV6-1 and TRBJ1-5, with unresolved D. The V end lost 2 bases, the J end lost 2 bases, and 7 bases lay between the germline ends. CDR1 and CDR2 from the germline V gene are MNHNS and SASEGT. The CDR3 has 14 residues.

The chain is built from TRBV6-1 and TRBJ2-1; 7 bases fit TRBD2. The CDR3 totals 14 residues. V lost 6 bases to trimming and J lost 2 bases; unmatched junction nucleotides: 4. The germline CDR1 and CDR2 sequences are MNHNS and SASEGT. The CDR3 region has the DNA TGTGCCAGCAGGGCGGGAGTGCCCTACAATGAGCAGTTCTTC. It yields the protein CASRAGVPYNEQFF.

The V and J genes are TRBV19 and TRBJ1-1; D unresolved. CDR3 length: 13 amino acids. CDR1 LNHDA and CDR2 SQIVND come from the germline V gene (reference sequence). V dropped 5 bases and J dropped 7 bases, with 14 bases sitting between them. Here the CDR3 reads CASSPEGQFEAFF. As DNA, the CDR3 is TGTGCCAGTAGTCCCGAAGGGCAGTTTGAAGCTTTCTTT.

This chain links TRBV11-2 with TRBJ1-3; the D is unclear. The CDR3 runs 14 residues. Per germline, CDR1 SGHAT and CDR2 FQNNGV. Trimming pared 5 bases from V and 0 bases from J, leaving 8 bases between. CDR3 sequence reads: CASSPRSSGNTIYF. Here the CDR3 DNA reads TGTGCCAGCAGCCCCAGGTCCTCTGGAAACACCATATATTTT.

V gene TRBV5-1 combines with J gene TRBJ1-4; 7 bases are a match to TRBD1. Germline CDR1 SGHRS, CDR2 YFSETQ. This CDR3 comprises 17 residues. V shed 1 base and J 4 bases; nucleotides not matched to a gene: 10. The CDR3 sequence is CASSLTQGSISNEKLFF. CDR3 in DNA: TGCGCCAGCAGCTTGACACAGGGGTCTATTAGTAATGAAAAACTGTTTTTT.

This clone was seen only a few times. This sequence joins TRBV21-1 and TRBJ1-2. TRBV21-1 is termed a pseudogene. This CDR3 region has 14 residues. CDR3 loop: CASSSVGDAPGYTF. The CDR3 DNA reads TGTGCCAGCAGTTCTGTGGGGGATGCGCCTGGCTACACCTTC.

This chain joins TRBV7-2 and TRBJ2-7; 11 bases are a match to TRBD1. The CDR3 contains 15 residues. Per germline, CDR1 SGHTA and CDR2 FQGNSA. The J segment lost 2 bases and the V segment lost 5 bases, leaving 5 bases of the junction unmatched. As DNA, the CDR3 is TGTGCCAGCAGCCCTTGGACAGGGGGCACCTACGAGCAGTACTTC. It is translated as CASSPWTGGTYEQYF.